One and the same sample provided the 3 T cell receptor beta chains below, sequenced in a study of blood T cell repertoires in COVID-19. This table comes from immunoSEQ multiplex PCR, and its TCRdb copy is limited to in-frame clones, with some not included. The sample contains approximately 75,000 clones, about 88% of which appear only once. The sample consisted of peripheral blood. These receptors came from a man at least 80 years old with COVID-19, enrolled during active disease.

This clone occurred a few times. V is TRBV18 and J is TRBJ2-1; D call uncertain. V dropped 6 bases and J dropped 5 bases, with 14 bases sitting between them. The CDR3 runs 14 residues. Germline V gene lookup returns CDR1 KGHSH and CDR2 LQKENI. In DNA, the CDR3 is TGTGCCAGCTCCGCAAGCCCCGGTGACAATGAGCAGTTCTTC. Its translation: CASSASPGDNEQFF.

The rearrangement joins TRBV20-1 to TRBJ2-7; D gene uncertain. CDR3 length: 14 residues. Germline CDR1 reads DFQATT; CDR2 reads SNEGSKA (reference sequence). Trimming took 3 bases from V and 5 from J, leaving 17 bases between them. Here the CDR3 reads CSASARSLLNEQYF. The CDR3 nucleotides read TGCAGTGCTAGTGCCCGCTCTCTACTCAACGAGCAGTACTTC.

This chain links TRBV28 with TRBJ1-5; perhaps TRBD1 as D (6 bases). The CDR3 sequence is 14 residues long. Germline-derived CDR1 and CDR2 are MDHEN and SYDVKM. Trimming shortened V by 2 bases and J by 5 bases, and 10 bases separated the two germline ends. CDR3 coding DNA: TGTGCCAGCAGTTTAGCGGACAGCGATCAGCCCCAGCATTTT. Protein product: CASSLADSDQPQHF.